The 21 T cell receptor beta chains below were found in one sample sequenced in a study of T-cell reconstitution after alpha-beta-depleted transplantation in children. TCRbeta library construction was performed incorporating unique molecular identifiers. TCRdb independently ran MiXCR on the PCR reads; one entry per CDR3 protein. The sample has roughly 490,000 distinct CDR3 sequences, more than 9.5% seen once; the top ten hold 14%. Sample: PBMCs, mostly from graft donor cells, taken 180 days after TCRalphabeta/CD19-depleted stem cell transplant. The receptors here all came from a female patient aged 2-15 years who had a stem cell transplant for aplastic anemia, so the T cells may come from the graft donor.

This clonotype turned up a few times. This chain links TRBV12-3 or TRBV12-4 with TRBJ1-2, with TRBD1 matching over 9 bases. The V and J ends lost 6 bases and 7 bases, in that order; junction bases with no gene match: 6. The CDR3 is 13 amino acids. CDR3 sequence: CASRIQGARGYTF. CDR3 DNA sequence: TGTGCCAGCAGGATACAGGGGGCGCGTGGCTACACCTTC.

The chain joins TRBV12-3 or TRBV12-4 to TRBJ2-7, with a weak D call TRBD1 (6 bases). The V end lost 6 bases, the J end lost 2 bases, and 17 bases lay between the germline ends. CDR3 length equals 15 residues. This chain's CDR3 is CASRGAQGLTYEQYF. For the CDR3, the DNA is TGTGCCAGCAGGGGGGCCCAGGGCCTTACCTACGAGCAGTACTTC.

This clonotype was found a few times. This chain uses TRBV6-5 with TRBJ2-7; 9 nucleotides match TRBD2. Trimming removed 0 bases from V and 4 bases from J; junction bases left unmatched: 10. Germline V lookup: CDR1 MNHEY, CDR2 SVGAGI. There are 17 residues in the CDR3. DNA of the CDR3: TGTGCCAGCAGTTACTCATCCTGGACTAGCGCTACGTACGAGCAGTACTTC. The encoded protein is CASSYSSWTSATYEQYF.

The chain uses TRBV15 and TRBJ1-1, with D unclear. With 0 bases removed from V and 9 bases from J, the gap between germline ends came to 11 bases. Germline loops: CDR1 LNHNV, CDR2 YYDKDF (reference sequence). CDR3 size: 13 residues. The DNA for the CDR3 is TGTGCCACCAGCAGAGATCAATTAGGTAAAGCTTTCTTT. Residues: CATSRDQLGKAFF.

The genes are TRBV12-3 or TRBV12-4 and TRBJ1-3, with no clear D. The length of the CDR3 is 14 residues. V lost 1 base and J lost 0, with 4 bases in between. The DNA of the CDR3 is TGTGCCAGCAGTTTAGAATTCTCTGGAAACACCATATATTTT. Translation: CASSLEFSGNTIYF.

There are a few counts of this clonotype. The chain carries TRBV4-1 and TRBJ1-2, with 7 bases matching TRBD1. The CDR3 extends over 16 amino acids. Trimming took 3 bases from V and 4 from J; bases not matched to a gene: 11. Germline V gene data show CDR1 as MGHRA and CDR2 as YSYEKL. CDR3 in DNA: TGCGCCAGCAGCCATCTAGGACAGGAACTTGGCTATGGCTACACCTTC. The encoded protein is CASSHLGQELGYGYTF.

The table lists this clonotype with a few counts. This chain connects TRBV10-3 to TRBJ2-1, with TRBD2 matching 9 bases. The V and J ends lost 4 bases and 6 bases, in that order; junction bases with no gene match: 10. This CDR3 is 16 amino acids long. The germline V gene has CDR1 ENHRY and CDR2 SYGVKD. The CDR3 nucleotides read TGTGCCATCAGTGGACGAGGGCGGGAGGGCCCCAATGAGCAGTTCTTC. It yields the protein CAISGRGREGPNEQFF.

This clonotype was seen at least ten times. This chain uses TRBV28 with TRBJ2-2; the D is unclear. Trimming took 5 bases from V and 0 from J, leaving 13 bases between them. The CDR3 loop spans 16 amino acids. Per the germline V gene, CDR1 is MDHEN and CDR2 is SYDVKM. In DNA, the CDR3 is TGTGCCAGCAGTCCATGGACGGGCGCGAACACCGGGGAGCTGTTTTTT. Amino acids: CASSPWTGANTGELFF.

This clonotype was counted a few times. The chain employs TRBV19 and TRBJ1-5; D unclear. The germline gives CDR1 LNHDA, CDR2 SQIVND (reference sequence). The CDR3 runs to 17 residues. V gave up 3 bases and J gave up 4 bases, with 19 bases separating them. The CDR3 DNA is TGTGCCAGTAGTATCGGAGGATATTGGACCTTAAATCAGCCCCAGCATTTT. The encoded protein is CASSIGGYWTLNQPQHF.

This clonotype turned up a few times. The chain employs TRBV27 and TRBJ2-3, with a tentative D call TRBD2 (6 bases). V was pared by 8 bases and J by 1 base, with 22 bases between. In germline, CDR1 is MNHEY, CDR2 SMNVEV (reference sequence). The CDR3 spans 17 residues. The CDR3 loop is CASSPVFSAGRTDTQYF. The CDR3 DNA reads as TGTGCCAGCTCTCCGGTCTTCTCGGCGGGGCGCACAGATACGCAGTATTTT.

The CDR3 here is CASSEVGQGARGADTQYF. The CDR3 DNA follows: TGTGCCAGCAGTGAAGTTGGACAGGGGGCGCGGGGCGCAGATACGCAGTATTTT. The rearrangement links TRBV6-1 to TRBJ2-3; 11 bases are a match to TRBD1. The length of the CDR3 is 18 residues. The V gene's germline CDR1 is MNHNS and CDR2 SASEGT. V shed 1 base and J 4 bases; nucleotides not matched to a gene: 10.

This clonotype was observed many times. This sequence joins TRBV20-1 and TRBJ2-2; D gene ambiguous. V was shortened by 0 bases and J by 0 bases, with 5 bases between the two germline ends. From germline, CDR1 is DFQATT and CDR2 SNEGSKA (reference sequence). This CDR3 spans 14 amino acids. The CDR3 spells CSARDTSNTGELFF. For the CDR3, the DNA is TGCAGTGCTAGAGATACGTCGAACACCGGGGAGCTGTTTTTT.

This clonotype was observed a few times. V and J are TRBV25-1 and TRBJ2-3; D remains unclear. V was pared by 4 bases and J by 0 bases, with 17 bases between. Germline CDR1 is MGHDK and CDR2 is SYGVNS. This CDR3 contains 17 residues. This CDR3 is CASSVTFWGTSTDTQYF. CDR3 DNA: TGTGCCAGCAGTGTAACATTTTGGGGAACTAGCACAGATACGCAGTATTTT.

J is TRBJ2-7 and V is TRBV20-1; possibly TRBD1 or TRBD2 for D (5 bases each). The CDR3 contains 14 residues. Germline assignment: CDR1 DFQATT and CDR2 SNEGSKA (reference sequence). The V and J ends lost 4 bases and 6 bases respectively, with 19 bases between them. The CDR3 DNA is TGCAGTGCTACGTCCGGGACGGGCGCTGCCGAGCAGTACGTC. It specifies CSATSGTGAAEQYV.

V and J are TRBV10-3 and TRBJ1-5; TRBD1 aligns across 7 bases. The CDR3 runs to 16 residues. V trimming: 3 bases; J trimming: 5 bases; junction bases outside the gene matches: 10. Per the germline V gene, CDR1 is ENHRY and CDR2 is SYGVKD. Written as DNA, the CDR3 is TGTGCCATCAGTGACCCCCAGTGGGACAGTTATCAGCCCCAGCATTTT. Encoded protein: CAISDPQWDSYQPQHF.

This clonotype has ten or more counts. V gene TRBV27 combines with J gene TRBJ2-7, with 8 bases aligning to TRBD1. V was pared by 3 bases and J by 0 bases, with 1 base of the junction left unmatched. The CDR3 has 14 amino acids. The germline gives CDR1 MNHEY, CDR2 SMNVEV (reference sequence). The CDR3 DNA reads TGTGCCAGCAGTTTCGGACAGGGCTCCTACGAGCAGTACTTC. Translating gives CASSFGQGSYEQYF.

The chain uses TRBV11-2 and TRBJ2-7; D is undetermined. V was clipped by 6 bases and J by 1 base, with 16 bases between them. CDR3 length equals 15 residues. CDR1 SGHAT and CDR2 FQNNGV come from the germline V gene. The CDR3 is CASRRPGRLSYEQYF. The CDR3 coding sequence is TGTGCCAGCAGGCGACCGGGCAGGCTTTCCTACGAGCAGTACTTC. The whole variable domain, filled in from reference TRBV11-2 and TRBJ2-7, reads EAGVAQSPRYKIIEKRQSVAFWCNPISGHATLYWYQQILGQGPKLLIQFQNNGVVDDSQLPKDRFSAERLKGVDSTLKIQPAKLEDSAVYLCASRRPGRLSYEQYFGPGTRLTVT.

The chain combines TRBV6-2 or TRBV6-3 with TRBJ2-1; 9 bases line up with TRBD1. The DNA end favors TRBJ2-7, so the J call may be wrong. CDR1 is MNHEY and CDR2 is SVGEGT in the germline V gene. CDR3 length: 16 amino acids. The CDR3 here is CASSLLRDRAYNEQYF. The CDR3 DNA is TGTGCCAGCAGCCTCCTCCGGGACAGGGCCTACAATGAGCAGTACTTC.

The genes are TRBV5-1 and TRBJ1-2; a weak D match, TRBD1 (5 bases). The CDR3 loop spans 13 amino acids. The ends were cut back, 2 bases at V and 7 bases at J, with 12 bases in the middle. CDR1 SGHRS and CDR2 YFSETQ come from the germline V gene. CDR3 sequence reads: CASSLRDRGGYTF. For the CDR3, the DNA is TGCGCCAGCAGCTTACGGGACCGCGGTGGCTACACCTTC.

This clonotype was seen many times. The chain employs TRBV12-3 or TRBV12-4 and TRBJ2-2, with D possibly matching TRBD1 (5 bases). CDR3 length equals 14 residues. Trimming left V 6 bases short and J 0 bases short, with 8 bases between. Here the CDR3 reads CASRDNANTGELFF. CDR3 nucleotide sequence: TGTGCCAGCAGGGACAATGCGAACACCGGGGAGCTGTTTTTT.

The table lists this clonotype with a few counts. The chain combines TRBV28 with TRBJ1-1, with 8 bases matching TRBD1. CDR3 length: 15 residues. With V trimmed by 2 bases and J by 1 base, 3 bases remained unmatched. The V gene's germline CDR1 is MDHEN and CDR2 SYDVKM. CDR3: CASSLQGASNTEAFF. DNA of the CDR3: TGTGCCAGCAGTTTACAGGGGGCCTCGAACACTGAAGCTTTCTTT.